Below, 3 T cell receptor beta chains from the same sample are listed, as sequenced in a study of OX40 agonist ivuxolimab in advanced cancers. This table comes from immunoSEQ multiplex PCR, and its TCRdb copy is limited to in-frame clones, with some not included. The sample lists tens of thousands of clones; approximately 83% were seen once. This sample comprised CD4+ or CD8+ T cells sorted from blood, obtained in a trial of the OX40 agonist ivuxolimab. These TCRs come from an adult with an advanced solid tumor such as melanoma, head and neck, liver or kidney cancer.

The DNA of the CDR3 is TGTGCCAGCAGCCCAAACAGGGGTGGCTACACCTTC. This encodes CASSPNRGGYTF. J is TRBJ1-2 and V is TRBV5-4; 7 bases map to TRBD1. J was trimmed by 7 bases and V by 4 bases; bases with no gene match: 4. Germline V gene data show CDR1 as SGHNT and CDR2 as YYREEE (reference sequence). The CDR3 length is 12 residues.

The V and J genes are TRBV5-1 and TRBJ2-1; 7 bases align to TRBD2. Germline V gives CDR1 SGHRS, CDR2 YFSETQ. With V trimmed by 1 base and J by 5 bases, 6 bases remained unmatched. The CDR3 spans 15 residues. CDR3 sequence (DNA): TGCGCCAGCAGCTTGAGTGGCGGGGGAAACAATGAGCAGTTCTTC. This encodes CASSLSGGGNNEQFF.

The V gene is TRBV2, the J gene TRBJ1-1; no firm D call. The CDR3 sequence is 15 residues long. In germline, CDR1 is SNHLY, CDR2 FYNNEI. Trimming cost V 7 bases and J 7 bases, with 22 bases left between them. The CDR3 here is CASKMSEAGGVEAFF. The CDR3 nucleotides read TGTGCCAGCAAAATGAGCGAAGCCGGAGGTGTTGAAGCTTTCTTT.